This is a list of T cell receptor beta chains from one sample in a study of neurological immune-mediated disorders. One entry per CDR3 protein, called by TCRdb with MiXCR from the 5' RACE reads. The sample contains about 62,000 distinct CDR3 sequences, 3.5% to 4.5% of which appear only once. Sample: PBMCs. These receptors all come from a woman aged 50 to 60 with multiple sclerosis. Each CDR3 is given with its conserved first and last residue. D genes are given only for firm matches. Only some rows state a clone size, as once, few, many or a class for expanded clones.

v_gene	j_gene	abundance	d_gene	CDR3aa	CDR3nt
TRBV29-1	TRBJ1-1	few	TRBD1	CSVEDLGGQVNTEAFF	TGCAGCGTTGAAGATCTAGGGGGACAGGTGAACACTGAAGCTTTCTTT
TRBV20-1	TRBJ1-6	many	TRBD1	CSAPPSGTAFSPLHF	TGCAGTGCCCCACCCTCCGGGACAGCTTTTTCACCCCTCCACTTT
TRBV3-1	TRBJ2-5	many	TRBD2	CASSQTGGSGETQYF	TGTGCCAGCAGCCAAACGGGCGGGAGTGGGGAGACCCAGTACTTC
TRBV10-3	TRBJ2-2	few	-	CAITSGTSLGTGELFF	TGTGCCATCACCTCAGGGACTTCCCTGGGGACCGGGGAGCTGTTTTTT
TRBV4-3	TRBJ2-7	many	-	CASSQALGYEQYF	TGCGCCAGCAGCCAAGCCCTGGGGTACGAGCAGTACTTC
TRBV14	TRBJ2-5	once	-	CASKGGRFQETQYF	TGTGCCAGCAAAGGCGGACGGTTCCAAGAGACCCAGTACTTC
TRBV20-1	TRBJ2-2	few	TRBD2	CSARPSPQREGPGTGELFF	TGCAGTGCTAGGCCCTCACCTCAGCGGGAGGGCCCGGGCACCGGGGAGCTGTTTTTT
TRBV5-1	TRBJ2-1	many	-	CASSPQVLANNEQFF	TGCGCCAGCAGCCCCCAGGTCCTGGCGAACAATGAGCAGTTCTTC
TRBV3-1	TRBJ1-4	many	-	CASSQDQGTNEKLFF	TGTGCCAGCAGCCAAGACCAGGGGACTAATGAAAAACTGTTTTTT
TRBV12-3/TRBV12-4	TRBJ1-6	many	-	CASSFRKGSPLHF	TGTGCCAGCAGTTTCAGGAAGGGTTCACCCCTCCACTTT
TRBV11-2	TRBJ2-1	few	-	CASSPTGYEQFF	TGTGCCAGCAGCCCCACAGGGTATGAGCAGTTCTTC
TRBV9	TRBJ1-1	many	-	CASSGDLNTEAFF	TGTGCCAGCAGCGGGGATCTGAACACTGAAGCTTTCTTT
TRBV7-3	TRBJ1-1	many	-	CASSLQINTEAFF	TGTGCCAGCAGCTTACAGATAAACACTGAAGCTTTCTTT
TRBV5-5	TRBJ2-4	medium-sized	TRBD1	CASSLGQGNIQYF	TGTGCCAGCAGCTTGGGACAGGGGAACATTCAGTACTTC
TRBV5-1	TRBJ2-3	many	-	CASSLNYPDTQYF	TGCGCCAGCAGCTTGAATTACCCAGATACGCAGTATTTT
TRBV7-9	TRBJ1-2	many	-	CASSTSTNYGYTF	TGTGCCAGCAGTACCTCAACGAACTATGGCTACACCTTC
TRBV7-2	TRBJ2-2	many	TRBD2	CASSLRLAGVAGELFF	TGTGCCAGCAGCCTACGACTAGCGGGAGTAGCCGGGGAGCTGTTTTTT
TRBV4-2	TRBJ2-1	few	-	CASSPRDAQPYNEQFF	TGTGCCAGCAGCCCTCGGGACGCGCAACCCTACAATGAGCAGTTCTTC
TRBV11-2	TRBJ2-2	many	TRBD1	CASSLRLGTENTGELFF	TGTGCCAGCAGCCTCCGGTTGGGGACAGAAAACACCGGGGAGCTGTTTTTT
TRBV4-1	TRBJ2-7	many	TRBD1	CASSLNLNRGADEQYF	TGCGCCAGCAGCCTGAACCTAAACAGGGGAGCGGACGAGCAGTACTTC
TRBV6-2/TRBV6-3	TRBJ1-2	many	TRBD1	CASSSQGQGDGYTF	TGTGCCAGCAGTTCCCAGGGACAGGGCGATGGCTACACCTTC
TRBV5-1	TRBJ1-4	many	-	CASTQGTTNEKLFF	TGCGCCAGCACCCAGGGGACAACTAATGAAAAACTGTTTTTT
TRBV5-1	TRBJ1-5	many	TRBD1	CASSLGTGVNQPQHF	TGCGCCAGCAGCTTGGGAACAGGGGTAAATCAGCCCCAGCATTTT
TRBV4-3	TRBJ1-1	many	-	CASSQAGRTEAFF	TGCGCCAGCAGCCAGGCAGGTAGAACTGAAGCTTTCTTT
TRBV10-3	TRBJ2-1	many	TRBD1	CATQILGTGHNEQFF	TGTGCCACCCAGATATTGGGGACAGGGCACAATGAGCAGTTCTTC
TRBV24-1	TRBJ2-5	many	TRBD1	CATSEPGQGASETQYF	TGTGCCACCAGTGAGCCGGGACAGGGGGCATCGGAGACCCAGTACTTC
TRBV5-1	TRBJ1-1	many	-	CASRSEGWTEAFF	TGCGCCAGCAGATCGGAGGGGTGGACTGAAGCTTTCTTT
TRBV7-2	TRBJ1-5	many	-	CASSLARRTVQNF	TGTGCCAGCAGCTTAGCTAGGAGGACAGTCCAGAATTTT
TRBV7-3	TRBJ1-6	few	TRBD1	CASSSTGREDSPLNF	TGTGCCAGCAGCTCGACAGGGCGGGAAGATTCACCCCTCAACTTT
TRBV20-1	TRBJ2-3	many	TRBD1	CSAREGTVSTDTQYF	TGCAGTGCTAGAGAGGGGACAGTAAGCACGGATACGCAGTATTTT
TRBV18	TRBJ1-6	-	-	CASSPSGGYNSPLHF	TGTGCCAGCTCACCATCGGGCGGGTATAATTCACCCCTCCACTTT
TRBV20-1	TRBJ2-6	-	TRBD1	CSAPTGGAAGASVLTF	TGCAGTGCGCCGACAGGGGGCGCAGCTGGGGCCAGCGTCCTGACTTTC
TRBV5-1	TRBJ2-5	many	TRBD2	CASSPTSGRETQYF	TGCGCCAGCAGCCCGACTAGCGGGAGAGAGACCCAGTACTTC
TRBV11-3	TRBJ2-1	many	-	CASVFGSSYNEQFF	TGTGCCAGCGTTTTTGGGAGCTCCTACAATGAGCAGTTCTTC
TRBV7-9	TRBJ1-1	many	-	CASSPSQGGTEAFF	TGTGCCAGCAGCCCTTCCCAGGGTGGTACTGAAGCTTTCTTT
TRBV12-3/TRBV12-4	TRBJ2-1	many	-	CASSLRLDEQFF	TGTGCCAGCAGCTTAAGGCTTGATGAGCAGTTCTTC
TRBV20-1	TRBJ2-2	many	TRBD2	CSAQRENTGELFF	TGCAGTGCCCAGCGGGAAAACACCGGGGAGCTGTTTTTT